This entry lists 2 T cell receptor beta chains sequenced from one sample in a study of tumor-infiltrating lymphocytes in primary liver carcinoma. Priming with a constant-region primer yielded TCR beta cDNA from 450 to 600 ng total RNA. Slightly modified ARM-PCR served as the procedure for the TCR beta libraries. These libraries came from three rounds of nested multiplex PCR. It was with TRBV1-TRBV30 forward primers and a C-beta reverse primer that the first two PCR rounds were run, at 10 cycles each. TCRdb re-called the multiplex PCR reads with MiXCR, one entry per CDR3 protein. This table has 150,000 to 200,000 distinct CDR3 sequences, less than 65% appearing once. For blood RNA, unsorted whole blood served as the source, and germline DNA was extracted too. Material: peripheral blood. Every receptor here comes from a man in his forties with primary liver carcinoma and hepatitis B virus infection.

In this sample, this clonotype turned up a few times. The chain joins TRBV28 to TRBJ2-2, with D tentatively TRBD1 (6 bases). The germline V and J ends were trimmed by 4 bases and 2 bases, with 11 bases remaining between them. Germline V gene lookup returns CDR1 MDHEN and CDR2 SYDVKM. The CDR3 has 15 amino acids. CDR3 nucleotide sequence: TGTGCCAGCAGTTCAACCGGGACAAACACCGGGGAGCTGTTTTTT. Encoded protein: CASSSTGTNTGELFF.

As concerns this clonotype: A much larger clone differs from this one at a single base, so this may be a read error. CDR3 DNA: TGCAGCGTTGTGGAGAGGGATCGGACAGATACGCAGTATTTT. It specifies CSVVERDRTDTQYF. V gene TRBV29-1 combines with J gene TRBJ2-3; D may be TRBD2 (5 bases). V gave up 4 bases and J gave up 3 bases, with 14 bases separating them. The CDR3 is 14 amino acids. Germline loops: CDR1 SQVTM, CDR2 ANQGSEA.